This paragraph covers one TCR beta chain sequence. J was trimmed by 4 bases and V by 5 bases; bases with no gene match: 8. Per the germline V gene, CDR1 is SGHTA and CDR2 is FQGNSA. The CDR3 has 16 amino acids. This entry is derived from a study of blood T cell repertoires in COVID-19. Study-level information: The samples span acute and convalescent COVID-19 from the United States, Italy and Spain. Sample material is recorded as cDNA or gDNA derived from T cells, B-cell-depleted T cells, or PBMCs.

Authors' analysis steps: Amplified reference gene primers provided the basis for estimating nucleated cell counts. Libraries were prepared by immunoSEQ multiplex PCR; TCRdb keeps only in-frame clonotypes and omits some of them. D and trimming come from the DNA, and the V and J calls and clone size come from that table. This table holds 150,000 to 200,000 clones, approximately 88% found once. This sequence originates from a human donor in a cohort sampled during active COVID-19. The sequencing sample was made of peripheral blood. The rearrangement links TRBV7-2 to TRBJ2-3, with 11 bases identical to TRBD2. CDR3 residues: CASSPYSGGAADTQYF. CDR3 coding DNA: TGTGCCAGCAGCCCATATAGCGGGGGGGCGGCAGATACGCAGTATTTT.